The clone carrying this TCR beta chain was observed at least ten times. Its antigen remains unknown. This record comes from a study of breast tumors, draining lymph nodes, adjacent tissues. TCRdb re-called the multiplex PCR reads through MiXCR, storing one row per CDR3 protein. The data contain approximately 100,000 distinct CDR3 sequences, roughly 29% of them singletons. CDR1 and CDR2 from the germline V gene are LGHNT and FRNRAP. The CDR3 sequence is 12 residues long. The ends were cut back, 5 bases at V and 4 bases at J, with 8 bases in the middle. General study points: Tumor TCR diversity was below lymph nodes but above nontumor tissue.

Samples came from axillary lymph nodes draining the breast cancer. The chain couples TRBV12-5 to TRBJ2-5; no clear D gene. Sequencing input: axillary lymph node tissue. The sequence was obtained from a female donor with breast cancer. Some clones in this sample may be carry-over from other donors' samples. CDR3 region: CASGTTRETQYF. CDR3 bases: TGTGCTAGTGGTACCACAAGAGAGACCCAGTACTTC.